This TCR beta chain was captured in a study of blood T cell repertoires in COVID-19. Study details: There were acute and convalescent COVID-19 samples, and they came from the United States, Italy and Spain. Sources were T cells, B-cell-depleted T cells, or PBMCs; the material itself was cDNA or gDNA.

The germline V gene has CDR1 MNHEY and CDR2 SVGEGT. Trimming cost V 5 bases and J 1 base; bases outside gene matches: 5. The CDR3 has 16 amino acids. Produced via immunoSEQ multiplex PCR; TCRdb's table is partial and in-frame only. This table holds 250,000 to 300,000 clones, about nine tenths found once. This clone was counted only a few times. This chain connects TRBV6-2 or TRBV6-3 to TRBJ2-1; 10 bases map to TRBD2. The receptor was derived from a woman in her fifties or sixties with acute or convalescent COVID-19. Sequences were obtained from peripheral blood. CDR3 loop: CASSGGLAESYNEQFF. CDR3 coding DNA: TGTGCCAGCAGTGGAGGACTAGCGGAATCCTACAATGAGCAGTTCTTC.